Below, 10 T cell receptor beta chains from the same sample are listed, as sequenced in a study of blood T cell repertoires in COVID-19. Sequenced by immunoSEQ multiplex PCR; TCRdb stores in-frame clones only, minus some. Of approximately 260,000 clones in the sample, 80% to 90% were seen once. The specimen sequenced was peripheral blood. The receptors were sampled from a woman in her forties who had recovered from COVID-19.

The chain recombines TRBV27 with TRBJ1-5, with 8 bases fitting TRBD1. V lost 6 bases, J lost 7 bases, and 5 bases stayed unmatched. This CDR3 has 13 residues. Germline-derived CDR1 and CDR2 are MNHEY and SMNVEV (reference sequence). CDR3 sequence reads: CASSDRGRQPQHF. The CDR3 DNA sequence: TGTGCCAGCAGCGACAGGGGAAGGCAGCCCCAGCATTTT.

This clone turned up a few times. The chain recombines TRBV6-6 with TRBJ1-5; the D is unclear. CDR1 MNHNY and CDR2 SVGAGI come from the germline V gene (reference sequence). The CDR3 consists of 14 residues. V was shortened by 2 bases and J by 8 bases, with 13 bases between the two germline ends. The CDR3 bases are TGTGCCAGCAGTTACGGCCAGGCATCAGAGCCCCAGCATTTT. Protein sequence: CASSYGQASEPQHF.

This clone has a single count. The chain is built from TRBV6-5 and TRBJ1-2, with 7 bases matching TRBD1. J gave up 8 bases and V 6 bases, and 3 bases lay outside the gene matches. The CDR3 has 11 residues. CDR1 and CDR2 (germline): MNHEY, SVGAGI. CDR3 nucleotides: TGTGCCAGCAGGCAGGGGGGAGGCTACACCTTC. It codes for CASRQGGGYTF.

The CDR3 sequence is CASSYSREGPNEQFF. The CDR3 bases are TGTGCCAGCAGTTACTCGCGGGAGGGCCCGAATGAGCAGTTCTTC. This chain connects TRBV6-2 or TRBV6-3 to TRBJ2-1, with 9 nucleotides matching TRBD2. This CDR3 is built from 15 residues. V lost 0 bases, J lost 7 bases, and 4 bases stayed unmatched. CDR1 MNHEY and CDR2 SVGEGT come from the germline V gene.

Here the CDR3 DNA reads TGTGCCAGTAGACGACAGGGGATTCTTCCGAATTCACCCCTCCACTTT. It specifies CASRRQGILPNSPLHF. The genes are TRBV19 and TRBJ1-6, with 8 nucleotides matching TRBD1. The CDR3 length is 16 residues. Germline V lookup: CDR1 LNHDA, CDR2 SQIVND (reference sequence). The junction had 11 bases not matched to a gene; V was cut back by 6 bases and J by 7 bases.

The sample holds one count of this clone. The rearrangement uses TRBV3-1 (or the pseudogene TRBV3-2) and TRBJ2-4; D might be TRBD2 (5 bases). This CDR3 region has 14 residues. The germline V gene encodes CDR1 LGHDT and CDR2 YNNKEL (reference sequence). V lost 0 bases and J lost 3, with 6 bases in between. CDR3 coding DNA: TGTGCCAGCAGCCAAGATGCGGGCAAAAACATTCAGTACTTC. Amino acids: CASSQDAGKNIQYF.

This chain joins TRBV5-1 and TRBJ1-1; no firm D call. Trimming left V 6 bases short and J 1 base short, with 13 bases between. The CDR3 sequence is 14 residues long. Germline values: CDR1 SGHRS, CDR2 YFSETQ. Here the CDR3 reads CASNFATGNTEAFF. The CDR3 DNA follows: TGCGCCAGCAACTTTGCTACCGGGAACACTGAAGCTTTCTTT.

The chain has TRBV7-9 and TRBJ1-1; 9 bases fit TRBD1. Germline V gene lookup returns CDR1 SEHNR and CDR2 FQNEAQ (reference sequence). J gave up 9 bases and V 4 bases, and 15 bases lay outside the gene matches. The CDR3 is 16 residues long. The CDR3: CASSSYPGQGGAQAFF. CDR3 bases: TGTGCCAGCAGCTCCTACCCGGGACAGGGAGGTGCTCAAGCTTTCTTT. Drawing the rest from reference TRBV7-9 and TRBJ1-1, the complete variable domain is DTGVSQNPRHKITKRGQNVTFRCDPISEHNRLYWYRQTLGQGPEFLTYFQNEAQLEKSRLLSDRFSAERPKGSFSTLEIQRTEQGDSAMYLCASSSYPGQGGAQAFFGQGTRLTVV.

Concerning this clone: Other DNA sequences of this sample code for an identical CDR3. The CDR3 coding sequence is TGTGCCATCAAGCAGGGGGATAACGAGCAGTACTTC. It codes for CAIKQGDNEQYF. The chain recombines TRBV10-3 with TRBJ2-7, with 7 bases fitting TRBD1. Trimming at V came to 7 bases and at J to 5 bases, leaving 5 bases not matched to a gene. The CDR3 is made up of 12 amino acids. From germline, CDR1 is ENHRY and CDR2 SYGVKD.

In this sample, this clone turned up once. The chain joins TRBV18 to TRBJ2-4; 9 bases line up with TRBD1. The CDR3 is 15 residues long. Trimming at V came to 2 bases and at J to 9 bases, leaving 8 bases not matched to a gene. Germline lookup yields CDR1 KGHSH and CDR2 LQKENI. DNA for the CDR3: TGTGCCAGCTCACCAACCGGGACAGGGTTCTTCATTCAGTACTTC. Its protein is CASSPTGTGFFIQYF.